This T cell receptor beta chain was sequenced in a study of quantifying T cell responses using KT2 cells (dated by TCRdb to 2015 to 2018). In terms of the full investigation: RNA was DNase-treated and reverse transcribed with TCR alpha and beta constant-region primers, mostly using SuperScript III. The efficiency of the T4 ligation step under optimum conditions was estimated to be greater than 9.5%. To avoid over-amplification, PCR2 was carried out as a SYBR Green qPCR and halted once a predetermined fluorescence threshold was reached.

At least ten counts were recorded for this clonotype. Its antigen is unknown. No much larger clone exists at a distance of one base, and base qualities are not known. Library preparation was by UMI-ligation and nested PCR. A single-stranded oligonucleotide bearing the Illumina SP2 sequence and a UMI was ligated to the 3' end of the cDNA with T4 RNA ligase 1. PCR1 consisted of about 4 cycles (98 degrees C 15 s, 69 degrees C 30 s, 72 degrees C 40 s), and for the beta primer an equimolar mix of RC1.1 and RC1.2 was used to cover TRBC1 and TRBC2. From PCR2 onward, TCR alpha and beta chains were processed separately, and sample indices and Illumina adaptors were added. The UMI comprised 12 random nucleotides, as two hexamers separated by a spacer, placed after an 8-base spacer. Libraries were sequenced on an Illumina MiSeq with v2 2x251 paired-end chemistry, typically roughly 11 samples per run. To boost diversity, each sequencing library was supplemented with PhiX DNA at roughly 4.5-8%. As for how the authors treated the data: Raw reads were converted to FASTQ with bcl2fastq and demultiplexed by dual indices using Demultiplexor. V and J genes were assigned by Decombinator through tag matching that permitted a single base-pair mismatch. Collapsinator used UMIs to correct both sequencing errors and frequency errors arising from PCR heterogeneity. Decombinator identifiers were converted to nucleotide sequence by CDR3Translator, the sequences were translated to amino acids, and CDR3 was extracted using C- and N-terminal motifs. A cluster of KT2 sequences sharing one unique molecular identifier was counted as one distinct KT2 TCR. TCRdb cleaned the public reads at Q25 with fastp, built clones with MiXCR and kept in-frame beta chains. Entries that share a CDR3 protein sequence are merged under the most common genes and DNA. The V and J calls, along with clone size, are taken from TCRdb and not from the paper's own processing. The sample table contains tens of thousands of distinct CDR3 sequences; only one count was recorded for about 12% of them. The ten largest clones represent 9.4% of the sample.

Deletion took 6 bases off V and 4 bases off J, with a span of 13 bases between the germline ends. CDR1 and CDR2 are read off the germline V gene (reference sequence) as DFQATT and SNEGSKA. The CDR3, from cysteine to phenylalanine, totals 13 residues. Just CDR3 DNA is preserved here, 39 bases in frame from base 1. General study outcomes and caveats: At very high KT2 spike-in numbers, detection of KT2 sequences reached saturation. No side-by-side comparison of the pipeline with other TCR sequencing techniques was included in the study. KT2 sequences were detected down to the lowest spike-in tested, about one KT2 cell per 100,000 PBMC. The numbers of KT2 alpha and beta sequences increased linearly with the number of input KT2 cells across several orders of magnitude.

To test the sensitivity and accuracy of the pipeline, known numbers of KT2, a T cell clone whose TCR had already been sequenced, were spiked into unfractionated PBMC. A range of KT2-to-PBMC ratios was set up by mixing KT2 cells into a fixed number of PBMC. The clonotype originates from a human donor. Material: PBMCs spiked with cells of the T cell clone KT2. The receptor chain draws on TRBV20-1 and TRBJ2-1; no D segment can be confidently identified. The CDR3 here reads CSAKGLGYNEQFF. The DNA is as follows: TGCAGTGCAAAGGGCCTCGGATACAATGAGCAGTTCTTC.